Listed below are T cell receptor beta chains from one sample, sequenced in a study of CD8 T cells in Susac syndrome. In TCRdb, the immunoSEQ multiplex PCR reads were re-called with MiXCR into one record per CDR3 protein. The data show roughly 200,000 distinct CDR3 sequences, more than 85% seen once. Material for sequencing was CD4+ T cells from PBMCs. These receptors all come from a human donor with multiple sclerosis. The CDR3 runs from the conserved cysteine through the conserved F or W. Fields, in order: D gene, J gene, clone size, V gene, CDR3 DNA, CDR3 protein. A D gene is named only where the DNA matches it firmly. The size of a clone is reported for some rows only, either as once, few or many, or as a class for expanded clones.

>TRBD1|TRBJ2-3|.|TRBV29-1
TGCAGCAGCAGGGGGCGTAGCACAGATACGCAGTATTTT
CSSRGRSTDTQYF
>.|TRBJ1-4|.|TRBV29-1
TGCAGCGCCCTGGGGCGGAATGAAAAACTGTTTTTT
CSALGRNEKLFF
>TRBD1|TRBJ1-2|.|TRBV28
TGTGCCAGCAGTTTAGGGACAGTGGGTGGCTACACCTTC
CASSLGTVGGYTF
>.|TRBJ2-2|.|TRBV3-1
TGTGCCAGCAGCCAAGGGGCCTCAGGAAGCACCGGGGAGCTGTTTTTT
CASSQGASGSTGELFF
>.|TRBJ1-5|.|TRBV19
TGTGCCAGTATGGGAGGGGATCAGCCCCAGCATTTT
CASMGGDQPQHF
>.|TRBJ1-6|.|TRBV15
TGTGCCACCAGCAGAGATCGAGTAAATTCACCCCTCCACTTT
CATSRDRVNSPLHF
>.|TRBJ1-5|.|TRBV2
TGTGCCAGCAGTATAGAAGGGAATCAGCCCCAGCATTTT
CASSIEGNQPQHF
>.|TRBJ2-3|.|TRBV7-3
TGTGCCAGCAGCTTATTGGGGGGGCAAGATACGCAGTATTTT
CASSLLGGQDTQYF
>TRBD1|TRBJ1-2|.|TRBV29-1
TGCAGCGTTGACCCCTCACAGGGGATAAGGGGCTACACCTTC
CSVDPSQGIRGYTF
>TRBD1|TRBJ2-7|once|TRBV12-5
TGTGCTAGTGGTTCCGGGACAGGGCACTACGAGCAGTACTTC
CASGSGTGHYEQYF
>TRBD2|TRBJ2-3|.|TRBV9
TGTGCCAGCAGCTCAGCCGGGACTACCGTCCCTCTTTTT
CASSSAGTTVPLF
>.|TRBJ1-5|.|TRBV24-1
TGTGCCACCAGTGACAGGGGTGATCAGCCCCAGCATTTT
CATSDRGDQPQHF
>.|TRBJ1-2|.|TRBV3-1
TGTGCCACCCGGCAGGGGCCTAGCTATGGCTACACCTTC
CATRQGPSYGYTF
>.|TRBJ2-2|.|TRBV6-2/TRBV6-3
TGTGCCAGCAGTTGGGTTCTAGCGAAGAACACCGGGGAGCTGTTTTTT
CASSWVLAKNTGELFF
>.|TRBJ1-1|.|TRBV12-3/TRBV12-4
TGTGCCAGCAGTTTAGCGGAAGGCGGTGAAGCTTTCTTT
CASSLAEGGEAFF
>.|TRBJ1-5|.|TRBV12-3/TRBV12-4
TGTGCCAGCAGTTTTAGGGACAATTTCGGTCCCCAGCATTTT
CASSFRDNFGPQHF
>TRBD1|TRBJ2-5|.|TRBV15
TGTGCCACCAGCAGAGGCGGGACAGGGGGGGAGACCCAGTACTTC
CATSRGGTGGETQYF
>TRBD2|TRBJ2-3|.|TRBV29-1
TGCAGTTATACTAGCGGGGGACCAGATACGCAGTATTTT
CSYTSGGPDTQYF
>.|TRBJ2-5|once|TRBV30
TGTGCCTGGAGTCCCTCGGAAGAGACCCAGTACTTC
CAWSPSEETQYF
>TRBD1|TRBJ1-1|.|TRBV29-1
TGCAGCGCCTCGGGACAGTTTGACACTGAAGCTTTCTTT
CSASGQFDTEAFF
>.|TRBJ2-3|.|TRBV9
TGTGCCAGCAGCGTAGCTGACTTCACAGATACGCAGTATTTT
CASSVADFTDTQYF
>TRBD1|TRBJ1-2|.|TRBV30
TGTGCCTGGAGCACTTCGTCGACAGGGAACTATGGCTACACCTTC
CAWSTSSTGNYGYTF
>.|TRBJ2-5|.|TRBV18
TGTGCCAGCTCACGCGGCCCAGGGGACCAAGAGACCCAGTACTTC
CASSRGPGDQETQYF
>.|TRBJ2-7|.|TRBV20-1
TGCAGTGCTAGTGGCGAGCGGGCCTCCTACGAGCAGTACTTC
CSASGERASYEQYF
>TRBD1|TRBJ2-7|.|TRBV12-3/TRBV12-4
TGTGCCAGCAGTTTAGGAGGTTCGAGACAGGGAAACTCCTACGAGCAGTACTTC
CASSLGGSRQGNSYEQYF
>.|TRBJ2-1|.|TRBV5-4
TGTGCCAGCAGCTTGACGGTTGGCATATACAATGAGCAGTTCTTC
CASSLTVGIYNEQFF
>TRBD1|TRBJ1-1|once|TRBV29-1
TGCAGCGTTGTCCGCCCTGGGACAGCGAACACTGAAGCTTTCTTT
CSVVRPGTANTEAFF
>TRBD1|TRBJ1-5|.|TRBV2
TGTGCCAGCACCCCGGGAGGGGGCATCCAGCCCCAGCATTTT
CASTPGGGIQPQHF
>.|TRBJ2-5|.|TRBV18
TGTGCCAGCTCACCGTCCGGGGAAGAGACCCAGTACTTC
CASSPSGEETQYF
>.|TRBJ2-5|.|TRBV9
TGTGCCAGCAGCCCGTATAGGGCCCAGTTGGGGCAAGAGACCCAGTACTTC
CASSPYRAQLGQETQYF
>TRBD1|TRBJ2-4|few|TRBV5-1
TGCGCCAGCAGCTTGGGGGACAGCAAAAACATTCAGTACTTC
CASSLGDSKNIQYF
>TRBD1|TRBJ2-7|once|TRBV27
TGTGCCAGCAGTTTCCGGACAGGGGGCACGTACGAGCAGTACTTC
CASSFRTGGTYEQYF
>.|TRBJ1-2|few|TRBV30
TGTGCCGGATATGGCTACACCTTC
CAGYGYTF
>TRBD2|TRBJ2-1|.|TRBV7-3
TGTGCCAGCAGCCTCCATCTAGCGGGGGGGTACAATGAGCAGTTCTTC
CASSLHLAGGYNEQFF
>TRBD1|TRBJ1-2|.|TRBV19
TGTGCCAGTAGTATTGTGGGACAGGGGGAGTCTGACACCTTC
CASSIVGQGESDTF
>.|TRBJ1-4|.|TRBV12-3/TRBV12-4
TGTGCCAGCAGTGGGACCGATGAAAAACTGTTTTTT
CASSGTDEKLFF
>.|TRBJ2-5|.|TRBV18
TGTGCCAGCTCCGTCGAGACCCAGTACTTC
CASSVETQYF
>TRBD1|TRBJ1-2|.|TRBV12-3/TRBV12-4
TGTGCCAGCAGCAGCAAAGAACGGGACAGGGTGAGGAGCTATGGCTACACCTTC
CASSSKERDRVRSYGYTF
>.|TRBJ1-1|once|TRBV5-6
TGTGCCAGCAGCTCACCGGCCCGGACGGAAGAAGCTTTCTTT
CASSSPARTEEAFF
>.|TRBJ1-5|.|TRBV30
TGTGCCTGGAGCTTAGGGGAACCTCAGCCCCAGCATTTT
CAWSLGEPQPQHF
>.|TRBJ1-2|.|TRBV7-3
TGTGCCAGCAGCCCTCTCGGGGCTTCCGATGGCTACACCTTC
CASSPLGASDGYTF
>TRBD1|TRBJ2-2|once|TRBV5-1
TGCGCCAGCAGCTTGGAAGGACAGGGTTTAATCGGGGAGCTGTTTTTT
CASSLEGQGLIGELFF
>TRBD2|TRBJ2-5|.|TRBV12-5
TGTGCTAGTGGCCTGGGACTAGCGGGGGGCCAAGAGACCCAGTACTTC
CASGLGLAGGQETQYF
>.|TRBJ2-1|.|TRBV29-1
TGCAGCGGTGAGCGGGTAGACAATGAGCAGTTCTTC
CSGERVDNEQFF
>.|TRBJ2-5|.|TRBV3-1
TGTGCCAGCAGCCAAGCTCGGGTCGAGGAGACCCAGTACTTC
CASSQARVEETQYF
>TRBD2|TRBJ2-3|.|TRBV3-1
TGTGCCAGCAGGCCTAGCGGGGGGAGCACAGATACGCAGTATTTT
CASRPSGGSTDTQYF
>.|TRBJ1-1|.|TRBV3-1
TGTGCCAGCAGCGGGGGAGGGAGGATCGGTTTCTTT
CASSGGGRIGFF
>.|TRBJ2-4|.|TRBV6-1
TGTGCCAGCAGTGAATCGCTAGCCAAAAACATTCAGTACTTC
CASSESLAKNIQYF
>.|TRBJ1-6|.|TRBV23-1
TGCGCCAGCAGTCAATTGGGGGGGGCCTCCTATAATTCACCCCTCCACTTT
CASSQLGGASYNSPLHF
>.|TRBJ2-7|.|TRBV4-1
TGCGCCAGCAGCCAAGAGACCACTTACGAGCAGTACTTC
CASSQETTYEQYF
>TRBD1|TRBJ1-4|.|TRBV29-1
TGCAGCGAGGAAGACAGGGGGAGTGAAAAACTGTTTTTT
CSEEDRGSEKLFF
>TRBD1|TRBJ2-7|.|TRBV20-1
TGCAGTGCTGGTCAGGGGGTTTACTACGAGCAGTACTTC
CSAGQGVYYEQYF
>.|TRBJ1-2|.|TRBV5-4
TGTGCCAGCAGCCCGATGACAGACTATGGCTACACCTTC
CASSPMTDYGYTF
>.|TRBJ1-1|.|TRBV6-1
TGTGCCAGCAGTAGGACAGCTCCAGACGGGATCACTGAAGCTTTCTTT
CASSRTAPDGITEAFF
>TRBD2|TRBJ2-7|.|TRBV14
TGTGCCAGCAGTTGGTTCAGCGGGGGGGCCTACGAGCAGTACTTC
CASSWFSGGAYEQYF